These 30 T cell receptor beta chains were all obtained from the same sample, sequenced in a study of Ad26.COV2.S vaccination and SARS-CoV-2 variants. Profiled with immunoSEQ multiplex PCR; TCRdb holds only in-frame clones, not every one. This table holds under 150,000 clones, roughly 89% found once. The specimen was peripheral blood, collected after recovery from COVID-19. Receptors were obtained from a human donor who had recovered from COVID-19.

In its sample, this clone was seen a few times. The chain has TRBV19 and TRBJ2-7, with unresolved D. Trimming pared 0 bases from V and 2 bases from J, leaving 11 bases between. The CDR3 contains 15 residues. The germline gives CDR1 LNHDA, CDR2 SQIVND (reference sequence). The CDR3 coding sequence is TGTGCCAGTAGTATAGATGGAACACTAACCTACGAGCAGTACTTC. Its translation is CASSIDGTLTYEQYF.

The CDR3 nucleotides are TGTGCCAGCAGCACAATAAACAGGGGCCTTAATTCACCCCTCCACTTT. Translation gives CASSTINRGLNSPLHF. The chain links TRBV11-2 to TRBJ1-6; TRBD1 aligns across 7 bases. V lost 5 bases, J lost 6 bases, and 10 bases stayed unmatched. Germline CDR1 and CDR2: SGHAT and FQNNGV. CDR3 size: 16 residues.

This chain links TRBV28 with TRBJ1-3, with D possibly matching TRBD1 (6 bases). Germline CDR1 is MDHEN and CDR2 is SYDVKM. V gave up 7 bases and J gave up 0 bases, with 13 bases separating them. This CDR3 comprises 15 residues. CDR3 sequence reads: CASNRDTYSGNTIYF. The CDR3, as DNA: TGTGCCAGCAATAGGGACACTTACTCTGGAAACACCATATATTTT.

The rearrangement uses TRBV5-6 and TRBJ2-2, with D hard to call. The length of the CDR3 is 13 residues. Germline CDR1 reads SGHDT; CDR2 reads YYEEEE. V shed 0 bases and J shed 4 bases, with 4 bases lying between them. The CDR3: CASSLVGTGELFF. The CDR3 nucleotides read TGTGCCAGCAGCTTGGTGGGCACCGGGGAGCTGTTTTTT.

V is TRBV7-9 and J is TRBJ2-2; D unclear. CDR3 length: 14 amino acids. Trimming removed 5 bases at V and 6 bases at J, with 13 bases between. CDR1 is SEHNR and CDR2 is FQNEAQ in the germline V gene (reference sequence). Here the CDR3 DNA reads TGTGCCAGCAGCCCCCAGGCGGCGGCCGGGGAGCTGTTTTTT. Protein product: CASSPQAAAGELFF.

This sequence joins TRBV7-2 and TRBJ1-4; 7 bases are a match to TRBD1. Looked up from germline, CDR1 is SGHTA and CDR2 is FQGNSA. The CDR3 is 14 residues long. V lost 0 bases to trimming and J lost 6 bases; unmatched junction nucleotides: 1. CDR3 protein: CASSLAGQYEKLFF. CDR3 sequence (DNA): TGTGCCAGCAGCTTAGCGGGACAGTATGAAAAACTGTTTTTT.

V and J are TRBV7-6 and TRBJ2-1; possible D gene TRBD2, 5 bases. Germline-derived CDR1 and CDR2 are SGHVS and FNYEAQ. V lost 5 bases to trimming and J lost 7 bases, with 24 bases between them. CDR3 length: 17 amino acids. CDR3 in amino acids: CASSPPPGNVRGNEQFF. The CDR3 DNA is TGTGCCAGCAGCCCGCCACCGGGGAATGTCCGGGGTAATGAGCAGTTCTTC.

This chain uses TRBV7-9 with TRBJ2-1, with TRBD2 identical over 13 bases. Germline loops: CDR1 SEHNR, CDR2 FQNEAQ (reference sequence). The ends lost 3 bases at V and 7 bases at J; junction bases unmatched: 9. The CDR3 has 17 residues. For the CDR3, the DNA is TGTGCCAGCAGCTTCCTCGGGACTAGCGGGGTCAGGAATGAGCAGTTCTTC. Translating gives CASSFLGTSGVRNEQFF.

The chain recombines TRBV29-1 with TRBJ1-4; tentatively, D is TRBD1 (5 bases). This CDR3 is 11 amino acids long. The germline V gene has CDR1 SQVTM and CDR2 ANQGSEA. Trimming stripped 7 bases from V and 7 bases from J, with 10 bases between. CDR3 amino acids: CSGRTGEKLFF. CDR3 coding DNA: TGCAGCGGACGAACAGGTGAAAAACTGTTTTTT.

The gene calls are TRBV7-2 and TRBJ2-4, with D possibly matching TRBD2 (5 bases). The CDR3 extends over 14 amino acids. V gave up 3 bases and J gave up 3 bases, with 9 bases separating them. The germline V gene encodes CDR1 SGHTA and CDR2 FQGNSA. The CDR3 DNA is TGTGCCAGCAGCTTGGGGAGTCACAAAAACATTCAGTACTTC. Amino acid sequence: CASSLGSHKNIQYF.

In its sample, this clone was seen once. This rearrangement joins TRBV9 to TRBJ1-2; 8 bases fit TRBD1. The ends lost 4 bases at V and 0 bases at J; junction bases unmatched: 5. The germline gives CDR1 SGDLS, CDR2 YYNGEE. CDR3 length: 15 residues. The chain's CDR3 is CASSSGDRPNYGYTF. The CDR3 DNA reads as TGTGCCAGCAGCTCAGGGGACAGGCCTAACTATGGCTACACCTTC.

The J gene is TRBJ2-2, the V gene TRBV6-1; TRBD1 or TRBD2 may be the D gene (5 bases each). The CDR3 runs to 14 residues. The germline gives CDR1 MNHNS, CDR2 SASEGT. V lost 2 bases and J 5 bases, leaving 9 bases between the germline ends. CDR3 coding DNA: TGTGCCAGCAGTGAATCGTGGGGGACCGGGGAGCTGTTTTTT. Residues: CASSESWGTGELFF.

This clone has a single count. The chain has TRBV11-2 and TRBJ1-3; D is undetermined. The CDR3 extends over 13 amino acids. CDR1 SGHAT and CDR2 FQNNGV come from the germline V gene. Trimming stripped 5 bases from V and 8 bases from J, with 13 bases between. CDR3 loop: CASSDRRGDTIYF. The CDR3 nucleotides read TGTGCCAGCAGCGACCGGCGGGGTGACACCATATATTTT.

V usage is TRBV14 and J usage is TRBJ1-2, with 9 bases identical to TRBD1. This CDR3 has 16 residues. Germline assignment: CDR1 SGHDN and CDR2 FVKESK. With V trimmed by 1 base and J by 7 bases, 10 bases remained unmatched. The CDR3: CASSQALGTGSGGYTF. The CDR3 DNA follows: TGTGCCAGCAGCCAAGCTCTCGGGACAGGGAGCGGTGGCTACACCTTC.

The rearrangement links TRBV5-6 to TRBJ2-5; D is perhaps TRBD1 (5 bases). V lost 7 bases and J 5 bases, leaving 18 bases between the germline ends. Germline V gene sequence: CDR1 SGHDT, CDR2 YYEEEE. The CDR3 length is 14 residues. CDR3 sequence reads: CASLGHPNRETQYF. The CDR3, as DNA: TGTGCCAGCTTAGGACACCCGAACCGGGAGACCCAGTACTTC.

The chain couples TRBV7-2 to TRBJ1-1; D gene ambiguous. Germline V CDR1 and CDR2: SGHTA, FQGNSA. V was trimmed by 4 bases and J by 1 base, leaving 10 bases between them. This CDR3 spans 14 amino acids. CDR3: CASSSRPGNTEAFF. CDR3 DNA sequence: TGTGCCAGCAGCTCCAGACCTGGGAACACTGAAGCTTTCTTT.

The V call is TRBV14, the J call TRBJ2-7, with 7 bases aligning to TRBD1. Losses at the gene ends were 1 base for V and 5 bases for J; bases not matched to a gene: 2. This CDR3 is built from 13 residues. Germline CDR1 SGHDN, CDR2 FVKESK. The DNA of the CDR3 is TGTGCCAGCAGCCAAGGTACAGGGGACGAGCAGTACTTC. Its translation is CASSQGTGDEQYF.

The chain has TRBV19 and TRBJ1-1, with D possibly being TRBD1 (5 bases). CDR1 and CDR2 from the germline V gene are LNHDA and SQIVND (reference sequence). Trimming removed 5 bases from V and 11 bases from J, with 15 bases in between. This CDR3 spans 12 amino acids. CDR3 nucleotide sequence: TGTGCCAGTAGTCCAAGCGGGGCCCCGGCTTTCTTT. This codes for CASSPSGAPAFF. Full variable domain (outside the CDR3, taken from reference TRBV19 and TRBJ1-1): DGGITQSPKYLFRKEGQNVTLSCEQNLNHDAMYWYRQDPGQGLRLIYYSQIVNDFQKGDIAEGYSVSREKKESFPLTVTSAQKNPTAFYLCASSPSGAPAFFGQGTRLTVV.

This clone appeared a single time. V usage is TRBV6-5 and J usage is TRBJ1-5; D gene uncertain. V was pared by 2 bases and J by 6 bases, with 11 bases between. The CDR3 has 14 amino acids. Germline-derived CDR1 and CDR2 are MNHEY and SVGAGI. CDR3 in amino acids: CASSYGTGVQPQHF. The CDR3 bases are TGTGCCAGCAGTTACGGAACCGGGGTTCAGCCCCAGCATTTT.

Note on this clone: Compared with germline, one end of the junction differs, possibly owing to a read error. This chain links TRBV11-2 with TRBJ1-2; TRBD1 aligns across 10 bases. CDR3 length: 15 amino acids. Looked up from germline, CDR1 is SGHAT and CDR2 is FQNNGV. The CDR3 region has the DNA TGTGCCAGCAGCCCCCTTGAAGGGACAGGGGTAACACTACCCTTC. Translating gives CASSPLEGTGVTLPF.

V usage is TRBV4-3 and J usage is TRBJ1-6; 9 nucleotides line up with TRBD1. This CDR3 comprises 15 residues. The V gene end was trimmed by 0 bases and the J gene end by 10 bases; junction bases not matched to a gene: 4. Germline V gene sequence: CDR1 LGHNA, CDR2 YSLEER. The CDR3 DNA is TGCGCCAGCAGCCAAGAGGGACAGGGTCGATCACCCCTCCACTTT. Protein: CASSQEGQGRSPLHF.

The J gene is TRBJ1-5, the V gene TRBV28, with D possibly matching TRBD1 (6 bases). The CDR3 totals 16 residues. The V gene's germline CDR1 is MDHEN and CDR2 SYDVKM. The V end was cut by 5 bases, the J end by 4 bases, with 18 bases between. CDR3 loop: CASSPYSGQPNQPQHF. DNA of the CDR3: TGTGCCAGCAGTCCGTATTCCGGACAGCCGAATCAGCCCCAGCATTTT.

This chain links TRBV9 with TRBJ2-1, with a weak D call TRBD1 (6 bases). The CDR3 extends over 11 amino acids. With 4 bases removed from V and 8 bases from J, the gap between germline ends came to 7 bases. In germline, CDR1 is SGDLS, CDR2 YYNGEE. CDR3 in amino acids: CASSSGDEQFF. The CDR3 nucleotides read TGTGCCAGCAGCTCAGGGGATGAGCAGTTCTTC.

The chain combines TRBV11-3 with TRBJ1-3; 9 bases fit TRBD1. V lost 8 bases to trimming and J lost 4 bases; unmatched junction nucleotides: 9. Germline CDR1 and CDR2: SGHNT and YENEEA. The CDR3 runs 15 residues. CDR3 sequence reads: CASAKTGGRGNTIYF. The CDR3 nucleotides read TGTGCCAGCGCGAAAACAGGGGGCAGAGGAAACACCATATATTTT.

This chain connects TRBV6-5 to TRBJ1-2; a possible D gene is TRBD1 (5 bases). Trimming left V 5 bases short and J 4 bases short, with 14 bases between. The CDR3 runs 14 residues. Germline-derived CDR1 and CDR2 are MNHEY and SVGAGI. In DNA form, the CDR3 reads TGTGCCAGCAGTCCAATTCAGGGTGCCTATGGCTACACCTTC. Encoded protein: CASSPIQGAYGYTF.

The J gene is TRBJ2-1, the V gene TRBV28; D not certain. Germline V gives CDR1 MDHEN, CDR2 SYDVKM. Trimming removed 3 bases at V and 7 bases at J, with 4 bases between. This CDR3 is built from 11 residues. CDR3 DNA: TGTGCCAGCAGTTTTGTGAATGAGCAGTTCTTC. This translates into CASSFVNEQFF.

V is TRBV19 and J is TRBJ2-1; D tentatively fits TRBD1 or TRBD2 (7 bases each). This CDR3 has 17 amino acids. V gave up 3 bases and J gave up 0 bases, with 15 bases separating them. The germline CDR1 and CDR2 sequences are LNHDA and SQIVND (reference sequence). CDR3 sequence (DNA): TGTGCCAGTAGTATTGGGAGGGGGCCAAGCTCCTACAATGAGCAGTTCTTC. Translating gives CASSIGRGPSSYNEQFF.

This clone was observed once. The rearrangement links TRBV19 to TRBJ2-3; the D gene is possibly TRBD1 (6 bases). Germline V gene data show CDR1 as LNHDA and CDR2 as SQIVND (reference sequence). The V and J ends lost 7 bases and 2 bases respectively, with 19 bases between them. This CDR3 has 16 amino acids. CDR3 sequence (DNA): TGTGCCAGTAAAAACTCCAGGGGATTTAACACAGATACGCAGTATTTT. Its protein is CASKNSRGFNTDTQYF.

This chain uses TRBV6-2 or TRBV6-3 with TRBJ1-5, with D maybe TRBD1 (5 bases). V was pared by 5 bases and J by 3 bases, with 11 bases between. Germline CDR1 reads MNHEY; CDR2 reads SVGEGT. The CDR3 spans 14 residues. The CDR3 here is CASSATAPNQPQHF. CDR3 sequence (DNA): TGTGCCAGCAGTGCGACAGCCCCCAATCAGCCCCAGCATTTT.

This clone was found a few times. The rearrangement uses TRBV19 and TRBJ1-3; perhaps TRBD1 as D (6 bases). Germline loops: CDR1 LNHDA, CDR2 SQIVND (reference sequence). The V and J ends lost 5 bases and 2 bases respectively, with 7 bases between them. The CDR3 totals 13 residues. CDR3 sequence (DNA): TGTGCCAGTAGTCAGGGGACTGGAAACACCATATATTTT. This gives the protein CASSQGTGNTIYF.